Following are 19 T cell receptor beta chains from one sample sequenced in a study of T cells in Graves' hyperthyroidism and ophthalmopathy. It was RNA transcripts that yielded the amplified TCR beta CDR3 regions. Researchers ran a first-round RT-PCR on the TCR CDR3 using the HTBI primer set. TCRdb independently ran MiXCR on the multiplex PCR reads; one entry per CDR3 protein. The table shows over 120,000 distinct CDR3 sequences, with over 20% occurring only once. Sequenced sample: blood. The receptors shown here come from a woman aged 50 to 60 with Graves' hyperthyroidism that later progressed to Graves' ophthalmopathy.

The V and J genes are TRBV9 and TRBJ2-7; D unresolved. Germline CDR1 reads SGDLS; CDR2 reads YYNGEE. The V and J ends lost 3 bases and 4 bases respectively, with 11 bases between them. The CDR3 runs 13 residues. The CDR3 bases are TGTGCCAGCAGCGCGGCGCCAACTTACGAGCAGTACTTC. Its protein product is CASSAAPTYEQYF.

DNA of the CDR3: TGCAGCGTTATTGCAGCAAGCTCCTACGAGCAGTACTTC. Its translation is CSVIAASSYEQYF. This chain connects TRBV29-1 to TRBJ2-7; D gene uncertain. CDR1 and CDR2 (germline): SQVTM, ANQGSEA. The V and J ends lost 5 bases and 0 bases respectively, with 11 bases between them. The CDR3 spans 13 residues.

The table lists this clonotype with many counts. V gene TRBV20-1 combines with J gene TRBJ2-4; possibly TRBD2 for D (5 bases). Germline lookup yields CDR1 DFQATT and CDR2 SNEGSKA (reference sequence). V dropped 7 bases and J dropped 7 bases, with 14 bases sitting between them. The CDR3 is made up of 12 amino acids. CDR3 coding DNA: TGCAGTGGTCGGGCTGGCGGGAACATTCAGTACTTC. Residues: CSGRAGGNIQYF.

Only a few counts were recorded for this clonotype. Its ends do not fully match the called genes, so a read error is possible. As DNA, the CDR3 is TGTGCCAGCAGTGATCGGGCCAAACAGCACTTC. It translates to CASSDRAKQHF. The chain links TRBV6-1 to TRBJ2-5; D uncertain. Germline values: CDR1 MNHNS, CDR2 SASEGT. This CDR3 comprises 11 residues.

This clonotype was detected many times. The chain combines TRBV11-2 with TRBJ2-2; 8 bases fit TRBD2. This CDR3 comprises 18 residues. Germline V CDR1 and CDR2: SGHAT, FQNNGV. Trimming removed 1 base from V and 1 base from J; junction bases left unmatched: 8. The CDR3 DNA follows: TGTGCCAGCAGCTTAGCGGAGGCGGGGGGCTGGAACACCGGGGAGCTGTTTTTT. Translation: CASSLAEAGGWNTGELFF.

This clonotype was counted at least ten times. The chain links TRBV11-2 to TRBJ1-3; D ambiguous. The germline CDR1 and CDR2 sequences are SGHAT and FQNNGV. V lost 2 bases and J lost 0, with 8 bases in between. This CDR3 has 15 amino acids. The CDR3 region has the DNA TGTGCCAGCAGCTTACTGGCGACCTCTGGAAACACCATATATTTT. Translated, it gives CASSLLATSGNTIYF.

The sample holds many counts of this clonotype. V usage is TRBV11-2 and J usage is TRBJ2-7; possibly TRBD2 for D (5 bases). Germline V CDR1 and CDR2: SGHAT, FQNNGV. The germline V and J ends were trimmed by 0 bases and 7 bases, with 10 bases remaining between them. The CDR3 sequence is 13 residues long. The DNA for the CDR3 is TGTGCCAGCAGCTTAGATTATCGGGGAGAGCAGTACTTC. Translation: CASSLDYRGEQYF. Full variable domain (rest looked up from reference TRBV11-2 and TRBJ2-7): EAGVAQSPRYKIIEKRQSVAFWCNPISGHATLYWYQQILGQGPKLLIQFQNNGVVDDSQLPKDRFSAERLKGVDSTLKIQPAKLEDSAVYLCASSLDYRGEQYFGPGTRLTVT.

This clonotype was seen at least ten times. The chain combines TRBV20-1 with TRBJ2-5; 8 nucleotides align to TRBD2. The V gene end was trimmed by 3 bases and the J gene end by 5 bases; junction bases not matched to a gene: 11. CDR1 is DFQATT, CDR2 SNEGSKA, per germline (reference sequence). The CDR3 is made up of 15 amino acids. The CDR3 DNA follows: TGCAGTGCTAGCCCTAGCGGGTGGGGCGCGGAGACCCAGTACTTC. Translated: CSASPSGWGAETQYF.

The chain links TRBV5-8 to TRBJ1-2, with 7 bases fitting TRBD1. The trim removed 4 bases at V and 4 bases at J, leaving 7 bases unmatched. CDR3 size: 14 residues. Germline V lookup: CDR1 SGHTS, CDR2 YDEGEE. This CDR3 is CASSIGQASYGYTF. The CDR3 coding sequence is TGTGCCAGCAGCATTGGACAGGCCAGCTATGGCTACACCTTC.

This clonotype was seen repeatedly, ten times or more. The chain uses TRBV6-1 and TRBJ2-1; 8 bases fit TRBD1. The CDR3 contains 15 residues. CDR1 and CDR2 from the germline V gene are MNHNS and SASEGT. The V segment lost 6 bases and the J segment 1 base; nucleotides outside the gene matches: 5. The CDR3 bases are TGTGCCAGCAGCGGTACAGGGGGTTCCTACAATGAGCAGTTCTTC. Translation: CASSGTGGSYNEQFF.

In DNA form, the CDR3 reads TGTGCCAGCAGCTTAACCGGCGGGAGTGTTGGAGATACGCAGTATTTT. It is translated as CASSLTGGSVGDTQYF. The chain recombines TRBV7-2 with TRBJ2-3, with 7 bases identical to TRBD2. In germline, CDR1 is SGHTA, CDR2 FQGNSA. The CDR3 runs 16 residues. J was trimmed by 5 bases and V by 2 bases; bases with no gene match: 10.

In its sample, this clonotype was seen many times. The chain uses TRBV5-5 and TRBJ1-4, with 8 bases that match TRBD1. V dropped 3 bases and J dropped 7; count of bases not matched to a gene: 11. Germline V lookup: CDR1 SGHKS, CDR2 YYEKEE (reference sequence). This CDR3 is 16 amino acids long. The CDR3 DNA is TGTGCCAGCAGCTGGTCGGGACAGGTTGTAGTTGAAAAACTGTTTTTT. It codes for CASSWSGQVVVEKLFF.

This clonotype was seen a few times. V gene TRBV9 combines with J gene TRBJ2-3; D call uncertain. This CDR3 is 18 amino acids long. V lost 0 bases and J 0 bases, leaving 17 bases between the germline ends. Looked up from germline, CDR1 is SGDLS and CDR2 is YYNGEE. CDR3 sequence (DNA): TGTGCCAGCAGCGTAGCTCTCCGGGCGGAGTCTAGCACAGATACGCAGTATTTT. It yields the protein CASSVALRAESSTDTQYF.

V and J are TRBV7-2 and TRBJ2-3; D might be TRBD2 (6 bases). This CDR3 is 15 amino acids long. Trimming left V 5 bases short and J 4 bases short, with 16 bases between. From germline, CDR1 is SGHTA and CDR2 FQGNSA. CDR3 residues: CASSPGGGLADTQYF. CDR3 in DNA: TGTGCCAGCAGCCCCGGCGGAGGGCTCGCAGATACGCAGTATTTT.

This clonotype was seen repeatedly, ten times or more. The rearrangement uses TRBV19 and TRBJ2-1, with 9 bases aligning to TRBD2. V dropped 5 bases and J dropped 4; count of bases not matched to a gene: 9. This CDR3 contains 16 residues. Germline assignment: CDR1 LNHDA and CDR2 SQIVND (reference sequence). The CDR3 DNA is TGTGCCAGTAGTCAATTGGCTAGCGGGATGTACAATGAGCAGTTCTTC. Protein sequence: CASSQLASGMYNEQFF.

This chain connects TRBV4-1 to TRBJ2-3, with D perhaps TRBD2 (6 bases). This CDR3 comprises 16 residues. V was pared by 4 bases and J by 4 bases, with 18 bases between. The germline CDR1 and CDR2 sequences are MGHRA and YSYEKL. CDR3 bases: TGCGCCAGCAGCCGGATTAGGAGGGAGAGGCCAGATACGCAGTATTTT. Its translation: CASSRIRRERPDTQYF.

This clonotype was seen repeatedly, ten times or more. The chain employs TRBV6-2 or TRBV6-3 and TRBJ2-7; D is undetermined. Trimming pared 7 bases from V and 2 bases from J, leaving 15 bases between. This CDR3 is 14 amino acids long. Germline assignment: CDR1 MNHEY and CDR2 SVGEGT. CDR3 amino acids: CASTLTTTPYEQYF. The DNA for the CDR3 is TGTGCCAGCACTCTAACGACCACACCCTACGAGCAGTACTTC.

The rearrangement links TRBV9 to TRBJ1-3; the D is unclear. Trimming took off 0 bases at V and 0 bases at J, with 13 bases between the two ends. CDR1 is SGDLS, CDR2 YYNGEE, per germline. The CDR3 is 17 residues long. CDR3: CASSVAGREDSGNTIYF. The CDR3 region has the DNA TGTGCCAGCAGCGTAGCAGGACGGGAAGACTCTGGAAACACCATATATTTT.

Many counts were recorded for this clonotype. CDR3 loop: CASLLNPGAYEQYF. The DNA of the CDR3 is TGTGCCAGCCTTCTCAACCCGGGGGCCTACGAGCAGTACTTC. The V call is TRBV6-1, the J call TRBJ2-7, with TRBD2 as a possible D gene (6 bases). Germline V lookup: CDR1 MNHNS, CDR2 SASEGT. V lost 8 bases to trimming and J lost 2 bases, with 16 bases between them. CDR3 length: 14 amino acids.